This passage covers 28 T cell receptor beta chains from one sample sequenced in a study of blood T cell repertoires in COVID-19. Data came from immunoSEQ multiplex PCR; TCRdb stores just in-frame clones and leaves some out. The sample contains 45,000 to 60,000 clones, 86% of which appear only once. Sequenced: peripheral blood. These receptors originate from a man between 60 and 70 years old with active or convalescent COVID-19.

The chain carries TRBV14 and TRBJ1-1; D gene uncertain. This CDR3 has 13 amino acids. The V and J ends lost 0 bases and 2 bases respectively, with 4 bases between them. Germline CDR1 and CDR2: SGHDN and FVKESK. CDR3 bases: TGTGCCAGCAGCCAAGATCATAACACTGAAGCTTTCTTT. As protein: CASSQDHNTEAFF.

The chain carries TRBV5-4 and TRBJ1-2; D might be TRBD1 (5 bases). Germline CDR1 SGHNT, CDR2 YYREEE (reference sequence). This CDR3 contains 15 residues. Deletions cut 4 bases from V and 4 bases from J, with 17 bases between. CDR3 nucleotide sequence: TGTGCCAGCAGCCCGCAAGTAGGGGAAACCTATGGCTACACCTTC. The encoded protein is CASSPQVGETYGYTF.

The chain has TRBV30 and TRBJ2-7; D not resolved. The CDR3 extends over 13 amino acids. Germline loops: CDR1 GTSNPN, CDR2 SVGIG (reference sequence). The V gene lost 0 bases and the J gene lost 10 bases, with 16 bases spanning the gap. The CDR3 is CAWSVLKRLPQYF. For the CDR3, the DNA is TGTGCCTGGAGTGTACTAAAACGACTGCCCCAGTACTTC.

This chain joins TRBV27 and TRBJ2-7; 10 nucleotides line up with TRBD1. The germline V gene has CDR1 MNHEY and CDR2 SMNVEV (reference sequence). This CDR3 comprises 15 residues. The junction had 8 bases not matched to a gene; V was cut back by 4 bases and J by 5 bases. The CDR3 spells CASSYTGQGFDEQYF. DNA of the CDR3: TGTGCCAGCAGTTATACGGGACAGGGGTTTGACGAGCAGTACTTC.

This clone is a singleton in its sample. The V gene is TRBV5-5, the J gene TRBJ1-2; 8 bases are shared with TRBD1. CDR3 size: 15 residues. CDR1 is SGHKS and CDR2 is YYEKEE in the germline V gene (reference sequence). The ends lost 6 bases at V and 5 bases at J; junction bases unmatched: 12. The DNA for the CDR3 is TGTGCCAGCATTTCGGTCCCGACAGGGGTATATGGCTACACCTTC. Translation gives CASISVPTGVYGYTF.

The CDR3 nucleotides read TGTGCCAGCAGTTTATCTAAAATGAACACTGAAGCTTTCTTT. This gives the protein CASSLSKMNTEAFF. V is TRBV28 and J is TRBJ1-1, with D uncertain. In germline, CDR1 is MDHEN, CDR2 SYDVKM. This CDR3 has 14 amino acids. Trimming shortened V by 1 base and J by 0 bases, and 6 bases separated the two germline ends.

CDR3 DNA sequence: TGCGCCAGCAGCGGGACCGGACAGGTCGGGCAGCCCCAGCATTTT. The encoded protein is CASSGTGQVGQPQHF. J is TRBJ1-5 and V is TRBV5-1, with 7 bases fitting TRBD1. CDR1 and CDR2 from the germline V gene are SGHRS and YFSETQ. The CDR3 has 15 amino acids. Trimming cost V 4 bases and J 7 bases; bases outside gene matches: 11.

This chain joins TRBV28 and TRBJ1-4; 7 bases line up with TRBD1. Unmatched junction bases numbered 2, after V lost 7 bases and J lost 0 bases. CDR1 MDHEN and CDR2 SYDVKM come from the germline V gene. CDR3 length: 14 amino acids. The CDR3 DNA sequence: TGTGCCAGCATAGACAGGGCAACTAATGAAAAACTGTTTTTT. Its protein is CASIDRATNEKLFF.

V is TRBV5-1 and J is TRBJ1-2; 9 bases fit TRBD1. The CDR3 totals 14 residues. J lost 4 bases, V lost 4 bases, and 5 bases had no gene match. The germline CDR1 and CDR2 sequences are SGHRS and YFSETQ. The CDR3, as DNA: TGCGCCAGCAGCCTACAGGGGGCCGTCTATGGCTACACCTTC. Amino acid sequence: CASSLQGAVYGYTF.

The chain uses TRBV7-9 and TRBJ2-2, with D hard to call. Germline CDR1 reads SEHNR; CDR2 reads FQNEAQ (reference sequence). The CDR3 spans 14 residues. The V gene lost 5 bases and the J gene lost 1 base, with 8 bases spanning the gap. CDR3 region: CASSPSLNTGELFF. CDR3 DNA sequence: TGTGCCAGCAGCCCGAGTTTGAACACCGGGGAGCTGTTTTTT.

V usage is TRBV10-1 and J usage is TRBJ2-1; TRBD1 might be the D (6 bases). CDR3 length equals 14 residues. The germline gives CDR1 WNHNN, CDR2 SYGVQD (reference sequence). V dropped 0 bases and J dropped 7 bases, with 10 bases sitting between them. CDR3 DNA: TGCGCCAGCAGTGAGTCGGGGGCTCATAATGAGCAGTTCTTC. Translated, it gives CASSESGAHNEQFF.

This chain uses TRBV5-1 with TRBJ2-5; 11 bases agree with TRBD1. Germline trimming cut 4 bases from V and 2 bases from J; bases unmatched to any gene: 4. CDR3 length: 15 amino acids. Germline V lookup: CDR1 SGHRS, CDR2 YFSETQ. CDR3 DNA: TGCGCCAGCAGCCCAGGGACAGGGGGACAAGAGACCCAGTACTTC. Its translation is CASSPGTGGQETQYF.

The chain combines TRBV29-1 with TRBJ1-2; the D gene is possibly TRBD1 (5 bases). CDR1 SQVTM and CDR2 ANQGSEA come from the germline V gene. The CDR3 is 16 residues long. V was shortened by 4 bases and J by 1 base, with 19 bases between the two germline ends. DNA for the CDR3: TGCAGCGTTGGTGGGGAGGCCCGCGGGGGTAACTATGGCTACACCTTC. It translates to CSVGGEARGGNYGYTF.

The chain employs TRBV10-3 and TRBJ1-1, with D maybe TRBD1 (6 bases). Germline V lookup: CDR1 ENHRY, CDR2 SYGVKD. This CDR3 contains 11 residues. V lost 6 bases to trimming and J lost 4 bases, with 6 bases between them. CDR3 DNA: TGTGCCATCAGGGGGGCCACTGAAGCTTTCTTT. It translates to CAIRGATEAFF.

The chain couples TRBV19 to TRBJ1-2, with TRBD1 identical over 7 bases. Germline loops: CDR1 LNHDA, CDR2 SQIVND (reference sequence). Losses at the gene ends were 7 bases for V and 4 bases for J; bases not matched to a gene: 12. The CDR3 runs 15 residues. Written as DNA, the CDR3 is TGTGCCAGTACTCCCACCGGGACAGTCTCCTATGGCTACACCTTC. Its translation: CASTPTGTVSYGYTF. The entire variable domain, with the rest obtained from reference TRBV19 and TRBJ1-2, is as follows: DGGITQSPKYLFRKEGQNVTLSCEQNLNHDAMYWYRQDPGQGLRLIYYSQIVNDFQKGDIAEGYSVSREKKESFPLTVTSAQKNPTAFYLCASTPTGTVSYGYTFGSGTRLTVV.

This clone has just one count. DNA for the CDR3: TGTGCCACCAGTGACCCCGGGACAGGGAATGAAAAACTGTTTTTT. This gives the protein CATSDPGTGNEKLFF. V gene TRBV24-1 combines with J gene TRBJ1-4, with TRBD1 matching 9 bases. The CDR3 has 15 residues. J lost 5 bases, V lost 4 bases, and 4 bases had no gene match. CDR1 and CDR2 from the germline V gene are KGHDR and SFDVKD.

The CDR3 nucleotides are TGTGCCAGCAGCCCGGGACAGGGGTTTCAGCCCCAGCATTTT. This sequence encodes CASSPGQGFQPQHF. The rearrangement uses TRBV3-1 (or the pseudogene TRBV3-2) and TRBJ1-5, with TRBD1 identical over 10 bases. J gave up 6 bases and V 4 bases, and 3 bases lay outside the gene matches. The germline V gene encodes CDR1 LGHDT and CDR2 YNNKEL (reference sequence). The CDR3 is made up of 14 amino acids.

The rearrangement links TRBV7-3 to TRBJ2-3, with 8 positions matching TRBD1. The CDR3 is 14 amino acids. J gave up 2 bases and V 3 bases, and 1 base lay outside the gene matches. Per the germline V gene, CDR1 is SGHTA and CDR2 is FQGTGA. CDR3 bases: TGTGCCAGCAGCTTGACAGGGGTCACAGATACGCAGTATTTT. Translation: CASSLTGVTDTQYF.

The chain carries TRBV10-1 and TRBJ1-1; perhaps TRBD1 as D (6 bases). CDR3 length: 15 residues. V was cut by 4 bases and J by 2 bases, with 14 bases left in between. Germline V lookup: CDR1 WNHNN, CDR2 SYGVQD (reference sequence). DNA for the CDR3: TGCGCCAGCAGTGCCTCTGGGGGGGGCAACACTGAAGCTTTCTTT. Amino acid sequence: CASSASGGGNTEAFF.

This clone showed up just once. This chain links TRBV28 with TRBJ1-2; perhaps TRBD1 as D (5 bases). The CDR3 runs 12 residues. The germline CDR1 and CDR2 sequences are MDHEN and SYDVKM. V lost 7 bases and J lost 6, with 12 bases in between. CDR3 in amino acids: CASIGGGDGYTF. The CDR3 coding sequence is TGTGCCAGCATCGGGGGAGGGGATGGCTACACCTTC.

The chain employs TRBV5-1 and TRBJ2-2, with D perhaps TRBD1 (6 bases). Between the trimmed V and J ends, which lost 5 bases and 4 bases, there was a span of 21 bases. In germline, CDR1 is SGHRS, CDR2 YFSETQ. This CDR3 has 17 residues. Here the CDR3 DNA reads TGCGCCAGCAGTCCGGACAGTTCCCGACGGGGCACCGGGGAGCTGTTTTTT. This gives the protein CASSPDSSRRGTGELFF.

This chain uses TRBV5-1 with TRBJ2-7, with 8 bases identical to TRBD1. With 4 bases clipped from V and 0 bases from J, the junction kept 9 bases outside the gene matches. The CDR3 covers 16 residues. Germline-derived CDR1 and CDR2 are SGHRS and YFSETQ. CDR3 in amino acids: CASSAATGVSSYEQYF. The CDR3 DNA is TGCGCCAGCAGCGCGGCGACAGGGGTCAGCTCCTACGAGCAGTACTTC.

CDR3 protein: CASSEVRANTGELFF. The CDR3 DNA is TGTGCCAGCAGTGAAGTCAGGGCGAACACCGGGGAGCTGTTTTTT. This chain links TRBV25-1 with TRBJ2-2; tentatively, D is TRBD1 (5 bases). V was clipped by 2 bases and J by 0 bases, with 7 bases between them. This CDR3 is built from 15 residues. The V gene's germline CDR1 is MGHDK and CDR2 SYGVNS. The whole variable domain, remainder taken from reference TRBV25-1 and TRBJ2-2, is EADIYQTPRYLVIGTGKKITLECSQTMGHDKMYWYQQDPGMELHLIHYSYGVNSTEKGDLSSESTVSRIRTEHFPLTLESARPSHTSQYLCASSEVRANTGELFFGEGSRLTVL.

The V gene is TRBV30, the J gene TRBJ1-5, with 8 bases matching TRBD1. The CDR3 consists of 15 residues. With V trimmed by 3 bases and J by 3 bases, 7 bases remained unmatched. Per the germline V gene, CDR1 is GTSNPN and CDR2 is SVGIG (reference sequence). The CDR3 protein is CAWSRGRTNNQPQHF. CDR3 sequence (DNA): TGTGCCTGGAGCAGGGGGCGAACAAACAATCAGCCCCAGCATTTT.

This clone is labeled as medium-sized (0.01 to 0.1%). The chain is built from TRBV3-1 (or the pseudogene TRBV3-2) and TRBJ1-2; no definite D call. The CDR3 runs to 15 residues. Trimming shortened V by 4 bases and J by 4 bases, and 16 bases separated the two germline ends. Per germline, CDR1 LGHDT and CDR2 YNNKEL (reference sequence). CDR3 DNA sequence: TGTGCCAGCAGCCCCAACAAAATTGTCATCTATGGCTACACCTTC. Translation gives CASSPNKIVIYGYTF.

V and J are TRBV18 and TRBJ1-5, with D maybe TRBD1 (6 bases). The CDR3 totals 14 residues. The germline CDR1 and CDR2 sequences are KGHSH and LQKENI. The germline V and J ends were trimmed by 8 bases and 3 bases, with 14 bases remaining between them. CDR3 amino acids: CASATGTLNQPQHF. The CDR3, as DNA: TGTGCCAGCGCTACCGGGACACTCAATCAGCCCCAGCATTTT.

This rearrangement joins TRBV7-2 to TRBJ1-5; 8 nucleotides agree with TRBD1. Germline-derived CDR1 and CDR2 are SGHTA and FQGNSA. V shed 3 bases and J 3 bases; nucleotides not matched to a gene: 4. The CDR3 covers 15 residues. The DNA of the CDR3 is TGTGCCAGCAGCTTCGGACAGGGAACCAATCAGCCCCAGCATTTT. The encoded protein is CASSFGQGTNQPQHF.

The rearrangement uses TRBV30 and TRBJ1-5; D not certain. CDR3 length: 13 residues. The germline CDR1 and CDR2 sequences are GTSNPN and SVGIG (reference sequence). Deletions cut 2 bases from V and 0 bases from J, with 5 bases between. The CDR3 DNA reads TGTGCCTGGAGTCGAGATAGCAATCAGCCCCAGCATTTT. This sequence encodes CAWSRDSNQPQHF.